This T cell receptor (beta chain) appears in the sequencing data of a study of cytomegalovirus exposure and HLA in healthy donors. Findings and caveats of the study: Most TCR sequences were rare, but some public TCRs occurred in many donors. In vitro work confirmed that a few CMV-associated chains recognize CMV antigens. The study listed 150 to 200 cytomegalovirus-associated TCR beta chains.

This clone was detected a few times. Its cognate antigen is unknown. From the 120-subject validation cohort, which was separate from the roughly 630-subject first cohort, the donors were drawn. The assay was immunoSEQ multiplex PCR, and TCRdb's table has in-frame clones only and misses some. Of 150,000 to 200,000 clones listed, 84% are singletons. Germline CDR1 reads SQVTM; CDR2 reads ANQGSEA. This CDR3 has 15 amino acids. V was pared by 5 bases and J by 1 base, with 5 bases of the junction left unmatched. The clonotype was recovered from a man aged 25-45 years in good health and CMV-seropositive. Material: PBMCs. J is TRBJ2-7 and V is TRBV29-1; 13 nucleotides match TRBD2. In DNA, the CDR3 is TGCAGCGTTACCGGGACTAGCGGGAAGTCCTACGAGCAGTACTTC. Translated: CSVTGTSGKSYEQYF.